This T cell receptor beta chain was found in a study of control samples from healthy donors and cancer patients. Per the germline V gene, CDR1 is SGHRS and CDR2 is YFSETQ. V lost 2 bases and J 10 bases, leaving 19 bases between the germline ends. The CDR3 spans 15 residues. Clones were sequenced by immunoSEQ multiplex PCR, and TCRdb holds only the in-frame ones, with some missing. The sample yields about 54,000 clones, 95% to 96% seen once. Source material: blood. The V and J genes are TRBV5-1 and TRBJ2-1, with D perhaps matching TRBD2 (5 bases). The TCR originated in a woman in her 30s in good health. The CDR3: CASSLSSRLKKEQFF. The CDR3 coding sequence is TGCGCCAGCAGCTTATCTAGCCGGCTCAAAAAGGAGCAGTTCTTC.